These T cell receptor beta chains were read from a single sample in a study of blood T cells in healthy people across ages. In TCRdb, the 5' RACE reads were re-called with MiXCR into one record per CDR3 protein. The table records 650,000 or so distinct CDR3 sequences, 40% to 65% of them present only once. The sample was blood. The receptors come from a woman aged 80 or over in good health. Each CDR3 is given with its conserved first and last residue. A D gene is named only where the DNA matches it firmly. Where a row states a size, it is once, few, many or the class of an expanded clone; other rows omit it.

j_gene	v_gene	d_gene	abundance	CDR3nt	CDR3aa
TRBJ2-3	TRBV2	TRBD2	NA	TGTGCCAGCAGACCGACTAGCGGGGGGGCAGATACGCAGTATTTT	CASRPTSGGADTQYF
TRBJ1-1	TRBV7-2	NA	NA	TGTGCCAGCAGCTTAGTCGGGGGACCAGCTTTCTTT	CASSLVGGPAFF
TRBJ2-1	TRBV7-2	TRBD2	few	TGTGCCAGCAGCTTATACGGCCACCGACTAGCGGGAGGGACTGAGCAGTTCTTC	CASSLYGHRLAGGTEQFF
TRBJ2-7	TRBV5-6	NA	few	TGTGCCAGCAGCTTCAGGGGTCCCTACGAGCAGTACTTC	CASSFRGPYEQYF
TRBJ1-2	TRBV7-2	NA	few	TGTGCCAGCAGCATGGATAGAAGCCCTAACTATGGCTACACCTTC	CASSMDRSPNYGYTF
TRBJ2-7	TRBV18	TRBD1	NA	TGTGCCGGCTCACTAGGGACAGGGGTCTACGAGCAGTACTTC	CAGSLGTGVYEQYF
TRBJ2-7	TRBV5-1	TRBD1	NA	TGCGCCAGCGACTTGGACAGGGATTTCTACGAGCAGTACTTC	CASDLDRDFYEQYF
TRBJ2-7	TRBV7-3	TRBD1	NA	TGTGCCAGCAGCTCAGGACAGGGGTTCGAGCAGTACTTC	CASSSGQGFEQYF
TRBJ2-3	TRBV5-1	NA	few	TGCGCCAGCAAGGGGGGGCAGAGAACAGATACGCAGTATTTT	CASKGGQRTDTQYF
TRBJ1-1	TRBV7-9	NA	NA	TGTGCCAGCAGCCCCAGCGGACGATGGACCTTAGAAGCTTTCTTT	CASSPSGRWTLEAFF
TRBJ2-1	TRBV7-2	TRBD1	NA	TGTGCCAGCAGCGGGTTTGGACAGGGGGCGGTCAATGAGCAGTTCTTC	CASSGFGQGAVNEQFF
TRBJ2-7	TRBV20-1	TRBD1	NA	TGCAGTGCTTCCCGGGACAGGGGCTACAATGAGCAGTACTTC	CSASRDRGYNEQYF
TRBJ2-7	TRBV20-1	NA	many	TGCAGTGCTAGGGCGCCCTTAGCAGGCTACGAGCAGTACTTC	CSARAPLAGYEQYF
TRBJ2-1	TRBV6-6	NA	NA	TGTGCCAGCAGCCGGGGAATCAGCTCCCACAATGAACAGTTCTTC	CASSRGISSHNEQFF
TRBJ1-1	TRBV20-1	NA	NA	TGCAGTGCTCGGGGCCTTCTTGAAGCTTTCTTT	CSARGLLEAFF
TRBJ2-5	TRBV7-2	TRBD2	NA	TGTGCCAGCAGCTTAGTCGCGGGAGAGGATAATGAGCAGTACTTC	CASSLVAGEDNEQYF
TRBJ2-3	TRBV12-3/TRBV12-4	TRBD1	NA	TGTGCCAGCAGTAACACAGGGGAAGATACGCAGTATTTT	CASSNTGEDTQYF
TRBJ2-5	TRBV4-2	NA	NA	TGTGCCAGCAGCCAAGGGGTTGAGCGGGCGGAGACCCAGTACTTC	CASSQGVERAETQYF
TRBJ2-2	TRBV25-1	NA	NA	TGTGCCAGCAGTGATACAGGACAGAACACCGGGGAGCTGTTTTTT	CASSDTGQNTGELFF
TRBJ2-7	TRBV10-3	TRBD2	NA	TGTGCCATCAGTCTTGCCGGGACTAGCGGGGGGATATCCTACGAGCAGTACTTC	CAISLAGTSGGISYEQYF
TRBJ2-1	TRBV27	NA	many	TGTGCCAGCGAGGCTAGCGCGCCCCACAATGAGCAGTTCTTC	CASEASAPHNEQFF
TRBJ2-1	TRBV5-1	NA	once	TGCACCAGCAGCATGATCAATGAGCAGTTCTTC	CTSSMINEQFF